Sequencing of this T cell receptor (beta chain) was carried out in a study of PD-L1 blockade in urothelial cancer. Germline CDR1 SNHLY, CDR2 FYNNEI. This CDR3 contains 14 residues. The V gene end was trimmed by 3 bases and the J gene end by 10 bases; junction bases not matched to a gene: 7. The protocol was immunoSEQ multiplex PCR, while the TCRdb copy is restricted to in-frame clones and leaves out a portion. The data show around 100,000 clones, about nine tenths seen once. The material was PBMCs, obtained around atezolizumab (anti-PD-L1) treatment. The rearrangement uses TRBV2 and TRBJ2-1, with 9 bases aligning to TRBD2. The receptor was derived from a woman older than 75 with urothelial cancer. The CDR3 loop is CASSDVAGVREQFF. The CDR3 coding sequence is TGTGCCAGCAGTGATGTAGCGGGAGTAAGAGAGCAGTTCTTC.